This is a list of T cell receptor beta chains from one sample in a study of cytomegalovirus exposure and HLA in healthy donors. The protocol was immunoSEQ multiplex PCR, while the TCRdb copy is restricted to in-frame clones and leaves out a portion. Found here are more than 55,000 clones, around 90% of them singletons; the top ten hold about 3.1%. Sequencing was carried out using PBMCs. The receptor set was obtained from a man aged 18-30 years in good health and CMV-seronegative. CDR3s include the opening cysteine and the closing phenylalanine or tryptophan. Each record gives: V gene, J gene, D gene, clone size, CDR3 protein, CDR3 DNA. D genes are given only for firm matches. Rows may omit the clone size; those that give it use once, few, many or a size class.

TRBV2	TRBJ2-1	TRBD2	once	CASSSGLAGGPLNNEQFF	TGTGCCAGCAGTTCAGGACTAGCGGGAGGGCCCTTAAACAATGAGCAGTTCTTC
TRBV6-5	TRBJ2-6	NA	NA	CASSAQGTGANVLTF	TGTGCCAGCAGTGCTCAGGGGACTGGGGCCAACGTCCTGACTTTC
TRBV2	TRBJ2-3	NA	few	CASSPRGQGHF	TGTGCCAGCAGTCCGCGCGGTCAGGGTCATTTT
TRBV2	TRBJ2-3	TRBD2	NA	CASSETSGSGDTQYF	TGTGCCAGCAGTGAAACTAGCGGGAGCGGTGATACGCAGTATTTT
TRBV6-5	TRBJ1-1	NA	NA	CASSSGIPEAFF	TGTGCCAGCAGTTCAGGAATCCCTGAAGCTTTCTTT
TRBV28	TRBJ2-7	TRBD1	once	CASRTGSYEQYF	TGTGCCAGCCGGACAGGGAGCTACGAGCAGTACTTC
TRBV30	TRBJ2-5	NA	NA	CAWVTGSSGLETQYF	TGTGCCTGGGTCACCGGGTCCTCAGGGTTAGAGACCCAGTACTTC
TRBV5-1	TRBJ1-1	NA	NA	CASSRGQNTEAFF	TGCGCCAGCAGCCGGGGACAGAACACTGAAGCTTTCTTT
TRBV7-3	TRBJ2-1	TRBD2	NA	CASSFLAGSYNEQFF	TGTGCCAGCAGCTTCCTAGCGGGCTCCTACAATGAGCAGTTCTTC
TRBV18	TRBJ2-1	TRBD2	NA	CASSPPRGGLGSYNEQFF	TGTGCCAGCTCACCACCTCGGGGTGGACTAGGCTCCTACAATGAGCAGTTCTTC